The 7 T cell receptor beta chains presented below share a single source sample, sequenced in a study of blood T cell repertoires in COVID-19. Clones were sequenced by immunoSEQ multiplex PCR, and TCRdb holds only the in-frame ones, with some missing. The table shows approximately 300,000 clones, with approximately 86% occurring only once. Sequenced input: peripheral blood. Every receptor here comes from a woman in her 50s who had recovered from COVID-19.

The DNA of the CDR3 is TGTGCCAGCAGCGTAGGCAGGGAGGCGACTGAAGCTTTCTTT. This gives the protein CASSVGREATEAFF. This rearrangement joins TRBV9 to TRBJ1-1; possible D gene TRBD1, 5 bases. Germline CDR1 reads SGDLS; CDR2 reads YYNGEE. The ends were cut back, 0 bases at V and 5 bases at J, with 11 bases in the middle. The CDR3 runs 14 residues.

This chain uses TRBV2 with TRBJ2-1; 7 bases agree with TRBD1. The V segment lost 10 bases and the J segment 4 bases; nucleotides outside the gene matches: 7. The CDR3 extends over 13 amino acids. Germline values: CDR1 SNHLY, CDR2 FYNNEI. CDR3 protein: CATNRGRYNEQFF. CDR3 nucleotides: TGTGCCACTAACAGGGGCCGGTACAATGAGCAGTTCTTC.

The V call is TRBV7-9, the J call TRBJ2-7; 8 bases line up with TRBD1. Looked up from germline, CDR1 is SEHNR and CDR2 is FQNEAQ (reference sequence). The CDR3 sequence is 13 residues long. The J segment lost 7 bases and the V segment lost 4 bases, leaving 6 bases of the junction unmatched. The CDR3 reads CASSSTGAREQYF. The CDR3 coding sequence is TGTGCCAGCAGCTCGACAGGGGCTAGGGAGCAGTACTTC.

This chain's CDR3 is CASSLDRINEKLFF. The CDR3, as DNA: TGTGCCAGCAGCTTGGACAGGATCAATGAAAAACTGTTTTTT. The chain employs TRBV5-4 and TRBJ1-4; D might be TRBD1 (5 bases). Trimming left V 0 bases short and J 5 bases short, with 8 bases between. This CDR3 region has 14 residues. Germline V gene data show CDR1 as SGHNT and CDR2 as YYREEE (reference sequence).

This rearrangement joins TRBV4-1 to TRBJ2-7; the match to TRBD2 covers 9 bases. V trimming: 1 base; J trimming: 6 bases; junction bases outside the gene matches: 7. Per the germline V gene, CDR1 is MGHRA and CDR2 is YSYEKL. CDR3 length: 15 amino acids. CDR3 sequence: CASSQGVAGEGEQYF. In nucleotides, the CDR3 is TGCGCCAGCAGCCAAGGTGTAGCGGGAGAAGGCGAGCAGTACTTC.

The table lists this clone with a few counts. This chain uses TRBV7-2 with TRBJ2-1; 10 bases line up with TRBD2. V dropped 1 base and J dropped 9; count of bases not matched to a gene: 9. Looked up from germline, CDR1 is SGHTA and CDR2 is FQGNSA. The CDR3 is made up of 16 amino acids. The CDR3 sequence is CASSLVGAGGPPEQFF. The CDR3 coding sequence is TGTGCCAGCAGCTTAGTTGGAGCGGGAGGGCCTCCTGAGCAGTTCTTC.

The V gene is TRBV4-3, the J gene TRBJ2-5; 10 positions match TRBD2. The CDR3 has 16 residues. V lost 2 bases, J lost 4 bases, and 7 bases stayed unmatched. Germline V gene sequence: CDR1 LGHNA, CDR2 YSLEER. The CDR3 loop is CASSQLGTSAGETQYF. DNA of the CDR3: TGCGCCAGCAGCCAACTCGGGACTAGCGCAGGAGAGACCCAGTACTTC.